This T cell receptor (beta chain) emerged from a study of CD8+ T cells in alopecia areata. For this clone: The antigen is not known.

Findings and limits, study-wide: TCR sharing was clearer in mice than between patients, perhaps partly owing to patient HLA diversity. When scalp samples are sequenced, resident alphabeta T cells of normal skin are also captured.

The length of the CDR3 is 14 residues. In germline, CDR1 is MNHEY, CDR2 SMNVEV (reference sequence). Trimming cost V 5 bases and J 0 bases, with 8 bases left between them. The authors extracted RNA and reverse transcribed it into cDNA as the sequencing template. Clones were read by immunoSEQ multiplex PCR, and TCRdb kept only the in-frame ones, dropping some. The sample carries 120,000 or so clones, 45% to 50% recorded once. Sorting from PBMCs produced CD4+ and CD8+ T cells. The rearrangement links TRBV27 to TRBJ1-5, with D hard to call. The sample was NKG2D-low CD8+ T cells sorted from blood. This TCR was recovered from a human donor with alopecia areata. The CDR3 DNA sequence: TGTGCCAGCAGTCCTGCCTTTAGCAATCAGCCCCAGCATTTT. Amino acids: CASSPAFSNQPQHF.